This note documents a single TCR beta chain sequence. Assay used: immunoSEQ multiplex PCR; TCRdb lists only in-frame clones, some missing. The table has about 99,000 clones, 91% seen once. The sample belongs to a study of OX40 agonist ivuxolimab in advanced cancers. The trim removed 3 bases at V and 1 base at J, leaving 8 bases unmatched. CDR3 length: 16 residues. Looked up from germline, CDR1 is SGHDT and CDR2 is YYEEEE. The origin of this receptor is an adult with an advanced solid tumor such as melanoma, head and neck, liver or kidney cancer. The chain combines TRBV5-6 with TRBJ2-7; 9 bases are shared with TRBD1. The sample was CD4+ or CD8+ T cells sorted from blood, taken in a trial of the OX40 agonist ivuxolimab. The CDR3, as DNA: TGTGCCAGCAGCTCACGATCCGGGACAGGGTCCTACGAGCAGTACTTC. Translation gives CASSSRSGTGSYEQYF. The full variable domain, with the rest looked up from reference TRBV5-6 and TRBJ2-7, is DAGVTQSPTHLIKTRGQQVTLRCSPKSGHDTVSWYQQALGQGPQFIFQYYEEEERQRGNFPDRFSGHQFPNYSSELNVNALLLGDSALYLCASSSRSGTGSYEQYFGPGTRLTVT.